A selection of T cell receptor beta chains follows, all from one sample in a study of cytomegalovirus exposure and HLA in healthy donors. TCRdb's copy holds only in-frame clones and misses some; the assay was immunoSEQ multiplex PCR. The sample gives 120,000 or so clones, 75% to 85% of which show up once; under 3% is in the top ten. Specimen: PBMCs. Source of these receptors: a man aged 25-40 years in good health and CMV-seronegative. CDR3s include the opening cysteine and the closing phenylalanine or tryptophan. Each record gives: clone size, V gene, J gene, CDR3 protein. The size field is filled for only some rows; it gives once, few, many or a size class.

clone size: -; V gene: TRBV28; J gene: TRBJ2-1; CDR3 protein: CASSPSLGGRNNEQFF
clone size: -; V gene: TRBV4-3; J gene: TRBJ2-1; CDR3 protein: CASSQVNRADEQFF
clone size: once; V gene: TRBV27; J gene: TRBJ1-2; CDR3 protein: CASSYGGTGNGYTF
clone size: -; V gene: TRBV2; J gene: TRBJ2-2; CDR3 protein: CASMRATGELFF
clone size: -; V gene: TRBV6-5; J gene: TRBJ2-7; CDR3 protein: CASTSGGTSGGGQYF
clone size: once; V gene: TRBV28; J gene: TRBJ1-5; CDR3 protein: CASSLGGSNQPQHF
clone size: once; V gene: TRBV5-1; J gene: TRBJ2-1; CDR3 protein: CASSLVRLFDNEQFF
clone size: -; V gene: TRBV19; J gene: TRBJ1-5; CDR3 protein: CASSYGAESNQPQHF
clone size: -; V gene: TRBV5-6; J gene: TRBJ2-3; CDR3 protein: CASSLGPSTDTQYF
clone size: -; V gene: TRBV11-2; J gene: TRBJ1-5; CDR3 protein: CASSLAGVVDQPQHF
clone size: -; V gene: TRBV29-1; J gene: TRBJ2-2; CDR3 protein: CSGDREDTGELFF
clone size: -; V gene: TRBV7-9; J gene: TRBJ1-3; CDR3 protein: CATGGRAGNTIYF
clone size: -; V gene: TRBV19; J gene: TRBJ2-1; CDR3 protein: CASSISGTGVEQFF
clone size: -; V gene: TRBV27; J gene: TRBJ1-1; CDR3 protein: CASSGITGQGTEAFF
clone size: -; V gene: TRBV29-1; J gene: TRBJ1-1; CDR3 protein: CSVTVNTEAFF
clone size: -; V gene: TRBV4-2; J gene: TRBJ2-3; CDR3 protein: CASSQEYSGTSGFTDTQYF
clone size: -; V gene: TRBV19; J gene: TRBJ2-7; CDR3 protein: CASSWGDGRAYEQYF
clone size: -; V gene: TRBV28; J gene: TRBJ1-5; CDR3 protein: CASSLPGGVNQPQNF
clone size: -; V gene: TRBV6-6; J gene: -; CDR3 protein: CASRPDRGRREQYF
clone size: -; V gene: TRBV5-1; J gene: TRBJ1-1; CDR3 protein: CASSLQDRAEAFF
clone size: -; V gene: TRBV7-9; J gene: TRBJ1-2; CDR3 protein: CASSPPRLTEYGYTF
clone size: once; V gene: TRBV10-2; J gene: TRBJ2-7; CDR3 protein: CASSEMNRDYEQYF
clone size: -; V gene: TRBV6-1; J gene: TRBJ2-1; CDR3 protein: CASSEKTLHRGTYYNEQFF
clone size: -; V gene: TRBV5-6; J gene: TRBJ2-1; CDR3 protein: CASSPGGSEQFF
clone size: once; V gene: TRBV5-4; J gene: TRBJ2-7; CDR3 protein: CASSSDYYEQYF
clone size: -; V gene: TRBV28; J gene: TRBJ2-7; CDR3 protein: CASRLPGQGYEQYF
clone size: -; V gene: TRBV7-3; J gene: TRBJ2-7; CDR3 protein: CASSSNAGTGGEQYF
clone size: -; V gene: TRBV30; J gene: TRBJ1-2; CDR3 protein: CAWAGTGTRYTF
clone size: -; V gene: TRBV7-9; J gene: TRBJ1-2; CDR3 protein: CASATGSANYGYPF